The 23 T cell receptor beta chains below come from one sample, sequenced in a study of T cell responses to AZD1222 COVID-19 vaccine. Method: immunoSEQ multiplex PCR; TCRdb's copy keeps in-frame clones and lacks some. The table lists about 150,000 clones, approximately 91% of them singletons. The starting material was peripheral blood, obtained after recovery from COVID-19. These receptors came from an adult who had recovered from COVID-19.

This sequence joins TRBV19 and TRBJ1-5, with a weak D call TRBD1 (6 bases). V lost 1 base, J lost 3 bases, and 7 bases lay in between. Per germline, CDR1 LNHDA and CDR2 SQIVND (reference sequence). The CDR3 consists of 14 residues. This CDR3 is CASSIGQDNQPQHF. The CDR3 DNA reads TGTGCCAGTAGTATAGGACAGGACAATCAGCCCCAGCATTTT.

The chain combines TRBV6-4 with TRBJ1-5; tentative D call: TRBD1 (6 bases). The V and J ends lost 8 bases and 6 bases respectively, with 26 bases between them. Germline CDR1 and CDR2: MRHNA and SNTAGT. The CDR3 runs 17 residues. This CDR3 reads CASATKGVSRAGQPQHF. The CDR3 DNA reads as TGTGCCAGCGCAACGAAGGGGGTTAGCAGGGCCGGTCAGCCCCAGCATTTT.

In nucleotides, the CDR3 is TGTGCCAGCACCTTGACAGAGGATGAAGCTTTCTTT. Translating gives CASTLTEDEAFF. The rearrangement links TRBV12-3 or TRBV12-4 to TRBJ1-1; perhaps TRBD1 as D (5 bases). The CDR3 runs to 12 residues. Trimming shortened V by 7 bases and J by 7 bases, and 13 bases separated the two germline ends.

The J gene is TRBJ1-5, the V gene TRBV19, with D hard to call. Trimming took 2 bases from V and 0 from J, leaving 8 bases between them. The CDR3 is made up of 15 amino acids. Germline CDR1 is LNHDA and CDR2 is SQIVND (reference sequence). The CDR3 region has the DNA TGTGCCAGTAGTATATGGGCGTATAGCAATCAGCCCCAGCATTTT. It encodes CASSIWAYSNQPQHF.

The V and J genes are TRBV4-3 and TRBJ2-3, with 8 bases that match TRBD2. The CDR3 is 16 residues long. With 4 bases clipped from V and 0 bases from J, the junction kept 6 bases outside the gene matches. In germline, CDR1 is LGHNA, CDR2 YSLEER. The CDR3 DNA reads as TGCGCCAGCAGCCGAATACTAGCGGCTAGCACAGATACGCAGTATTTT. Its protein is CASSRILAASTDTQYF.

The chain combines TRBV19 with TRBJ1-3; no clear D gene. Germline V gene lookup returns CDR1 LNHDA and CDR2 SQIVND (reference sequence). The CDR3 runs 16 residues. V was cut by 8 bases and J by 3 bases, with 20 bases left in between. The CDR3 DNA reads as TGTGCCAGTTTTCCCTCGACAAGGGAGGATGGAAACACCATATATTTT. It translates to CASFPSTREDGNTIYF.

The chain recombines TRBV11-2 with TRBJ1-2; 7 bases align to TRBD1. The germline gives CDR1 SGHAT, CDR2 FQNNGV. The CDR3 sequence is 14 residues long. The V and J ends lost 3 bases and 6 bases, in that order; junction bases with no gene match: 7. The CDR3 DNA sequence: TGTGCCAGCAGCTTCCCAGGGGGACCGGATGGCTACACCTTC. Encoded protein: CASSFPGGPDGYTF.

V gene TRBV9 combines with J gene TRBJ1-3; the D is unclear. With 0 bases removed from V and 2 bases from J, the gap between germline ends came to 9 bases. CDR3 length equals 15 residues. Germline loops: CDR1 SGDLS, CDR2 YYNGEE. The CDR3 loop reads CASSVDRGAGNTIYF. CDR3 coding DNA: TGTGCCAGCAGCGTAGATCGGGGAGCTGGAAACACCATATATTTT.

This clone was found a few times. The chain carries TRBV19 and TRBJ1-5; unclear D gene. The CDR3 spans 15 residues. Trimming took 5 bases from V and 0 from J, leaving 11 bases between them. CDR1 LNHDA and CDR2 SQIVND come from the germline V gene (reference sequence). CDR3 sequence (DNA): TGTGCCAGTAGTCTGGTCCCTTATAGCAATCAGCCCCAGCATTTT. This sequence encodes CASSLVPYSNQPQHF.

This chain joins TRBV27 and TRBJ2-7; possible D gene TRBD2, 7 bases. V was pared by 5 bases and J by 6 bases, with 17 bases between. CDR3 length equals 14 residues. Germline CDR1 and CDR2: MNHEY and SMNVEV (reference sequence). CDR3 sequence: CASSLPGGPGEQYF. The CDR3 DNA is TGTGCCAGCAGTCTCCCCGGGGGGCCTGGCGAGCAGTACTTC.

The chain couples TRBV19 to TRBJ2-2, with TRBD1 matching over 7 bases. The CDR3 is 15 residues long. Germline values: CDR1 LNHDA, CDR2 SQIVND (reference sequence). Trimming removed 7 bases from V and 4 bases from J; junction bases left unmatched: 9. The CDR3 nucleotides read TGTGCCAGTACCTCGGGACAGCGACCCACCGGGGAGCTGTTTTTT. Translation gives CASTSGQRPTGELFF.

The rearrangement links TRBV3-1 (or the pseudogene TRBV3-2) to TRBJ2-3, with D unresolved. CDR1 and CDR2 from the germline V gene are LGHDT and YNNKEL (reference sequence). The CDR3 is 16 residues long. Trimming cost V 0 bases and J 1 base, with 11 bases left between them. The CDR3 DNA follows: TGTGCCAGCAGCCAAGAAAGGGATGTCGGCACAGATACGCAGTATTTT. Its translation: CASSQERDVGTDTQYF.

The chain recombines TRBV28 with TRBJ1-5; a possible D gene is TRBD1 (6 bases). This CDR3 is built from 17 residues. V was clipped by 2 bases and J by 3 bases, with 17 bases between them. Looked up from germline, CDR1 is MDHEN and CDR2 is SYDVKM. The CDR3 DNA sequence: TGTGCCAGCAGTTTAGTGGCGGGACAAGCACCCAATCAGCCCCAGCATTTT. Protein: CASSLVAGQAPNQPQHF.

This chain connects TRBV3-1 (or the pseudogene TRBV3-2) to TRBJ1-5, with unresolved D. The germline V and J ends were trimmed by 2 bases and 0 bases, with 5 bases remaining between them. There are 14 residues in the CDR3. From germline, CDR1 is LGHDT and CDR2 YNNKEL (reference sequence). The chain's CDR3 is CASSQQSSNQPQHF. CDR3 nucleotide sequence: TGTGCCAGCAGCCAACAAAGTAGCAATCAGCCCCAGCATTTT.

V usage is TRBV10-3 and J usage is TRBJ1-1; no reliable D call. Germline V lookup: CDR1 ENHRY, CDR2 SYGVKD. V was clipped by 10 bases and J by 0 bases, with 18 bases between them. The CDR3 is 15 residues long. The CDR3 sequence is CATGGLVGMNTEAFF. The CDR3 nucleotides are TGTGCCACAGGAGGGCTCGTCGGGATGAACACTGAAGCTTTCTTT.

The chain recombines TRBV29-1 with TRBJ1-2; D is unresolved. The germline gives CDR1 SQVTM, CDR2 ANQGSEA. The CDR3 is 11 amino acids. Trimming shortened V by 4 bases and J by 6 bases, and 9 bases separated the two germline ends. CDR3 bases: TGCAGCGTTGCCGCAGGTCATGGCTACACCTTC. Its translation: CSVAAGHGYTF.

Here the CDR3 DNA reads TGTGCCAGCAGTTGGTTTACAGGGTCGGGATACAATGAGCAGTTCTTC. This encodes CASSWFTGSGYNEQFF. The chain carries TRBV27 and TRBJ2-1, with a tentative D call TRBD1 (6 bases). V was pared by 4 bases and J by 4 bases, with 17 bases between. CDR3 length: 16 residues. CDR1 MNHEY and CDR2 SMNVEV come from the germline V gene (reference sequence).

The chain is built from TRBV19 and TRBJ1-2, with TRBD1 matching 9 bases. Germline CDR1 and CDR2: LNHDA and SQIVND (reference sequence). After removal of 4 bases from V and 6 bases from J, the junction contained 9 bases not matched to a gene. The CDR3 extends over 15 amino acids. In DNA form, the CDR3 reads TGTGCCAGTAGTAAGCAAAGGGACAGGGTAAATGGCTACACCTTC. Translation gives CASSKQRDRVNGYTF.

As DNA, the CDR3 is TGCAGCGTTACCGGGACAGCGGACTACAATGAGCAGTTCTTC. It encodes CSVTGTADYNEQFF. This sequence joins TRBV29-1 and TRBJ2-1; 7 bases are a match to TRBD1. The CDR3 length is 14 residues. Germline assignment: CDR1 SQVTM and CDR2 ANQGSEA. With 5 bases clipped from V and 3 bases from J, the junction kept 7 bases outside the gene matches.

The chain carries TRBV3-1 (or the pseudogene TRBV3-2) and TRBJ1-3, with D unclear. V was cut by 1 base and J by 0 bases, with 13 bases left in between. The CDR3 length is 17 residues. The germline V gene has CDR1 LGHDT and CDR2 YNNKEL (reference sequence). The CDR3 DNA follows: TGTGCCAGCAGCCAAGCTGCTATCTCACTCTCTGGAAACACCATATATTTT. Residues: CASSQAAISLSGNTIYF.

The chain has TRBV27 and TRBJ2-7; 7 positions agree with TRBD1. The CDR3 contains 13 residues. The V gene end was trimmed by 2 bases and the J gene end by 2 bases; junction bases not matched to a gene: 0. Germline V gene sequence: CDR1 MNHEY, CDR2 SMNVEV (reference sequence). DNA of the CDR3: TGTGCCAGCAGTTTAACAGGGGCCTACGAGCAGTACTTC. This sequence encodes CASSLTGAYEQYF.

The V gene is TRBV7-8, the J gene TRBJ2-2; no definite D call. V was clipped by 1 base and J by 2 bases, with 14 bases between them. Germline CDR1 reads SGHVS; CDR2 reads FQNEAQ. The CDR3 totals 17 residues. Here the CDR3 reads CASSLEPITHNTGELFF. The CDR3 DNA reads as TGTGCCAGCAGCTTAGAACCGATCACCCATAACACCGGGGAGCTGTTTTTT. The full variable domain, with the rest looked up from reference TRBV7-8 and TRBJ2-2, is GAGVSQSPRYKVAKRGQDVALRCDPISGHVSLFWYQQALGQGPEFLTYFQNEAQLDKSGLPSDRFFAERPEGSVSTLKIQRTQQEDSAVYLCASSLEPITHNTGELFFGEGSRLTVL.

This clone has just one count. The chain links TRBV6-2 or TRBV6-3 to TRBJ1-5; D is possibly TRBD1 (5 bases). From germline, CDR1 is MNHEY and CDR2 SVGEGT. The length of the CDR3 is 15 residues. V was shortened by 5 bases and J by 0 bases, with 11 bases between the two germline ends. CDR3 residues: CASSRRGYSNQPQHF. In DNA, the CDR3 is TGTGCCAGCAGTAGGAGGGGTTATAGCAATCAGCCCCAGCATTTT.